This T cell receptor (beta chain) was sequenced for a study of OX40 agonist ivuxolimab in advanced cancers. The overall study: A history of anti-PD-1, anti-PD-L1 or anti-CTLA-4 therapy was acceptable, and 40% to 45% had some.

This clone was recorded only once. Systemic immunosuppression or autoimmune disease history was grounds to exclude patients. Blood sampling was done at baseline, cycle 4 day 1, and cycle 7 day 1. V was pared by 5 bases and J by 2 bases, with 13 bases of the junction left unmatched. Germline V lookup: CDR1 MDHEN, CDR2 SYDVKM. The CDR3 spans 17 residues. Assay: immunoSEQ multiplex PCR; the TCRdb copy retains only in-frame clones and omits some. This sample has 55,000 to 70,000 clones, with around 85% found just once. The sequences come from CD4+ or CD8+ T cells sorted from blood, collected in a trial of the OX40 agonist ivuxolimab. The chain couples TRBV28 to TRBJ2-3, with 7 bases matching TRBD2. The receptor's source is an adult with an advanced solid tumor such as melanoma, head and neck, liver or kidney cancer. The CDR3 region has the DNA TGTGCCAGCAGTCTCAATCAGCTAGCGGACCACACAGATACGCAGTATTTT. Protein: CASSLNQLADHTDTQYF. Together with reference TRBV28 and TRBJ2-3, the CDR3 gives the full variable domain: DVKVTQSSRYLVKRTGEKVFLECVQDMDHENMFWYRQDPGLGLRLIYFSYDVKMKEKGDIPEGYSVSREKKERFSLILESASTNQTSMYLCASSLNQLADHTDTQYFGPGTRLTVL.